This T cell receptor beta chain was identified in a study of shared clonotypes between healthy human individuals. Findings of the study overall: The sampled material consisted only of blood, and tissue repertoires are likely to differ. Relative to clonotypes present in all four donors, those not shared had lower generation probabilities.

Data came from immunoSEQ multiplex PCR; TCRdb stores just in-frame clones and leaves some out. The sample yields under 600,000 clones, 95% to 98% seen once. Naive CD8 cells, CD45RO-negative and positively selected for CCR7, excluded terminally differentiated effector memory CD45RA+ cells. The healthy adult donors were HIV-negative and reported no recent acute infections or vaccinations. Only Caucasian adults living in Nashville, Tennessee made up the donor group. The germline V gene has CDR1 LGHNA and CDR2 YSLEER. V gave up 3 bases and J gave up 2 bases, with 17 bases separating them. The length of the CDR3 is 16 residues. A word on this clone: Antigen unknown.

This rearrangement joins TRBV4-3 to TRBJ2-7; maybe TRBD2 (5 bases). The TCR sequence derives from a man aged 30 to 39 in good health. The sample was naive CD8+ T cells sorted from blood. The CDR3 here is CASSQERESSAYEQYF. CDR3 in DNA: TGCGCCAGCAGCCAGGAAAGGGAGTCCTCAGCCTACGAGCAGTACTTC.